This TCR beta chain was sequenced during a study of cytomegalovirus exposure and HLA in healthy donors. General study results and limits: Across donors, presence/absence analyses took sequencing depth to be roughly uniform. Cytomegalovirus association was assigned to around 150 TCR beta chains. Later on, analysis showed that most CMV-associated TCR beta chains appeared to be HLA-restricted.

Remarks on this clone: Its specificity is not known.

It was with 60 Vbeta and 13 Jbeta primers that the PCR ran. Assay: immunoSEQ multiplex PCR; the TCRdb copy retains only in-frame clones and omits some. The sample has about 200,000 clones, roughly 79% seen once. V was trimmed by 10 bases and J by 4 bases, leaving 11 bases between them. Germline V gene sequence: CDR1 MDHEN, CDR2 SYDVKM. The CDR3 sequence is 11 residues long. The clonotype originates from a man between 25 and 39 years old in good health and CMV-seronegative. The sample was PBMCs. The chain employs TRBV28 and TRBJ2-7; the D is unclear. The CDR3 coding sequence is TGTGCCACCTCTTACAGTTACGAGCAGTACTTC. It specifies CATSYSYEQYF.